This is a list of T cell receptor beta chains from one sample in a study of shared clonotypes between healthy human individuals. The assay was immunoSEQ multiplex PCR, and TCRdb's table has in-frame clones only and misses some. The sample has 1.4 million or so clones; 98% to 99% are singletons. Material for sequencing was naive CD4+ T cells sorted from blood. Source of these receptors: a man aged 25 to 40 in good health. Each CDR3 is given with its conserved first and last residue. D genes are given only for firm matches. Clone size is not always given. Where it is, it says once, few, many or a class for expanded clones.

NA	TRBV2	NA	TRBJ2-2	TGTGCCAGCCGACTAGAGAGCACCGGGGAGCTGTTTTTT	CASRLESTGELFF
NA	TRBV6-5	NA	TRBJ1-1	TGTGCCAGCAACCCACCGGGGAACACTGAAGCTTTCTTT	CASNPPGNTEAFF
NA	TRBV7-8	once	TRBJ2-7	TGTGCCAGCAGCTTACAGAGGTACTCCTACGAGCAGTACTTC	CASSLQRYSYEQYF
NA	TRBV5-1	NA	TRBJ2-3	TGCGCCAGCAGCTTGGGTCTAACAGATACGCAGTATTTT	CASSLGLTDTQYF
NA	TRBV18	NA	TRBJ1-4	TGTGCCAGCTCAACGCTCCAGGGTACTGAAAAACTGTTTTTT	CASSTLQGTEKLFF
TRBD2	TRBV5-4	NA	TRBJ2-7	TGTGCCAGCAGTCTTAACCCGGGACTAGCGGGAGTTGAGCAGTACTTC	CASSLNPGLAGVEQYF
NA	TRBV15	NA	TRBJ2-7	TGTGCCACCAGCAGAGATATGCCATACTCCTACGAGCAGTACTTC	CATSRDMPYSYEQYF
NA	TRBV11-3	NA	TRBJ2-7	TGTGCCAGCAGCTCTCCCTGGGACCGCGAGCAGTACTTC	CASSSPWDREQYF
TRBD2	TRBV19	NA	TRBJ2-7	TGTGCCAGTAGTATCCGGACTAGCGGGATGGGCGAGCAGTACTTC	CASSIRTSGMGEQYF
NA	TRBV7-9	once	TRBJ2-7	TGTGCCAGCAGCCGACTAGACAACCTCTACGAGCAGTACTTC	CASSRLDNLYEQYF